The source of this TCR beta chain is a study of control samples from healthy donors and cancer patients. Using immunoSEQ multiplex PCR, the repertoire was profiled, and TCRdb retains in-frame clones only, with some absent. This table holds about 130,000 clones, roughly 89% found once. Germline-derived CDR1 and CDR2 are LNHDA and SQIVND (reference sequence). The germline V and J ends were trimmed by 5 bases and 4 bases, with 4 bases remaining between them. This CDR3 contains 11 residues. The sequencing input was blood. The chain employs TRBV19 and TRBJ2-3; the D is unclear. This TCR came from a man aged 18 to 29 in good health. The CDR3 protein is CASSSADTQYF. The CDR3 DNA reads as TGTGCCAGTAGTTCGGCAGATACGCAGTATTTT.